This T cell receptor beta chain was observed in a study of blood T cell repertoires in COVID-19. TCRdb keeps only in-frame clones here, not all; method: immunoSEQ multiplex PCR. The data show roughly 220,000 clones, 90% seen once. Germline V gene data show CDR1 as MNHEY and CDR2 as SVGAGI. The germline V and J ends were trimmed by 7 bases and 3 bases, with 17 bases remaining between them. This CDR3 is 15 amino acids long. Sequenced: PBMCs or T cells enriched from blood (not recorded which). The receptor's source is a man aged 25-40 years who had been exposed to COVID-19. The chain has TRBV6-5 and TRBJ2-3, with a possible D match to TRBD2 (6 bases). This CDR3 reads CASTMRGGNTDTQYF. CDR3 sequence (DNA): TGTGCCAGCACCATGCGGGGCGGTAATACAGATACGCAGTATTTT.